The sequence of this T cell receptor beta chain was determined in a study of blood T cell repertoires in COVID-19. TCRdb's copy holds only in-frame clones and misses some; the assay was immunoSEQ multiplex PCR. The sample lists about 35,000 clones, about 90% seen once, with around 6.6% in the top ten. The CDR3 sequence is 15 residues long. Between the trimmed V and J ends, which lost 2 bases and 1 base, there was a span of 8 bases. Germline values: CDR1 SGHTA, CDR2 FQGTGA. The source material was peripheral blood. V usage is TRBV7-3 and J usage is TRBJ2-2; no clear D. This TCR was sampled from a human donor in a cohort sampled during active COVID-19. CDR3 nucleotides: TGTGCCAGCAGCTTAGTATTCGGGAACACCGGGGAGCTGTTTTTT. This translates into CASSLVFGNTGELFF.